Below are 24 T cell receptor beta chains sequenced from a single sample in a study of blood T cell repertoires in COVID-19. Profiling relied on immunoSEQ multiplex PCR, and the TCRdb table lists in-frame clones only, not all of them. The table includes roughly 230,000 clones, 88% detected once. Sample: peripheral blood. These TCRs come from a human donor in a cohort sampled during active COVID-19.

This chain uses TRBV11-2 with TRBJ2-3; D perhaps matches TRBD2 (6 bases). The CDR3 is 15 amino acids. V was shortened by 2 bases and J by 0 bases, with 9 bases between the two germline ends. Germline CDR1 SGHAT, CDR2 FQNNGV. The CDR3 here is CASSLSGGSTDTQYF. In nucleotides, the CDR3 is TGTGCCAGCAGCTTAAGTGGAGGGAGCACAGATACGCAGTATTTT.

This chain links TRBV7-3 with TRBJ2-5; 7 bases are a match to TRBD2. There are 17 residues in the CDR3. J gave up 2 bases and V 5 bases, and 14 bases lay outside the gene matches. Germline V gene data show CDR1 as SGHTA and CDR2 as FQGTGA. The DNA of the CDR3 is TGTGCCAGCAGCCGCTTTGGTATGGCGGGGGAGCAAGAGACCCAGTACTTC. Its protein product is CASSRFGMAGEQETQYF.

V gene TRBV13 combines with J gene TRBJ1-1; maybe TRBD1 (5 bases). Looked up from germline, CDR1 is PRHDT and CDR2 is FYEKMQ (reference sequence). The CDR3 length is 14 residues. Trimming pared 3 bases from V and 0 bases from J, leaving 8 bases between. The CDR3 region has the DNA TGTGCCAGCAGCTTCCCGGGGGTGAACACTGAAGCTTTCTTT. Encoded protein: CASSFPGVNTEAFF. The whole variable domain, filled in from reference TRBV13 and TRBJ1-1, reads AAGVIQSPRHLIKEKRETATLKCYPIPRHDTVYWYQQGPGQDPQFLISFYEKMQSDKGSIPDRFSAQQFSDYHSELNMSSLELGDSALYFCASSFPGVNTEAFFGQGTRLTVV.

This chain joins TRBV10-3 and TRBJ2-7, with TRBD1 as a possible D gene (6 bases). Per germline, CDR1 ENHRY and CDR2 SYGVKD. V was trimmed by 3 bases and J by 5 bases, leaving 20 bases between them. The CDR3 has 16 residues. The CDR3 loop reads CAISDRNRDLPNEQYF. The DNA of the CDR3 is TGTGCCATCAGTGATCGGAACAGGGACCTTCCCAACGAGCAGTACTTC.

This clone was observed once. The J gene is TRBJ2-1, the V gene TRBV5-1; TRBD2 agrees at 7 bases. This CDR3 comprises 16 residues. CDR1 and CDR2 from the germline V gene are SGHRS and YFSETQ. Losses at the gene ends were 0 bases for V and 7 bases for J; bases not matched to a gene: 10. CDR3 DNA: TGCGCCAGCAGCTTGGCCTCGGGGGGACCTTCGAATGAGCAGTTCTTC. This translates into CASSLASGGPSNEQFF.

The chain combines TRBV21-1 with TRBJ1-1; the D call in the table, TRBD1, was not verified against the DNA. TRBV21-1 is reported as a pseudogene. This CDR3 has 16 residues. Written as DNA, the CDR3 is TGTGCCAGCAGCAAAGCGGGACAGGGGAGGAACACTGAAGCTTTCTTT. This translates into CASSKAGQGRNTEAFF.

This sequence joins TRBV23-1 and TRBJ2-7, with D possibly being TRBD1 (6 bases). TRBV23-1 belongs to the ORF category, with a function that is uncertain. CDR3 length equals 12 residues. The V end was cut by 8 bases, the J end by 3 bases, with 11 bases between. CDR3 sequence: CASPGESYEQYF. DNA of the CDR3: TGCGCCAGCCCAGGGGAGAGCTACGAGCAGTACTTC.

The CDR3 loop is CASSLRGGKETQYF. The CDR3 DNA is TGTGCCAGCAGTCTCCGGGGGGGGAAAGAGACCCAGTACTTC. The J gene is TRBJ2-5, the V gene TRBV11-3; 8 nucleotides agree with TRBD2. V trimming: 6 bases; J trimming: 3 bases; junction bases outside the gene matches: 6. The CDR3 sequence is 14 residues long. Germline V gene data show CDR1 as SGHNT and CDR2 as YENEEA.

This chain links TRBV7-9 with TRBJ1-4, with D perhaps TRBD1 (5 bases). Trimming cost V 5 bases and J 7 bases, with 11 bases left between them. The CDR3 contains 13 residues. Germline values: CDR1 SEHNR, CDR2 FQNEAQ (reference sequence). This CDR3 reads CASSRVGGEKLFF. The CDR3 DNA reads as TGTGCCAGCAGCAGGGTCGGGGGTGAAAAACTGTTTTTT.

The V and J genes are TRBV27 and TRBJ1-2, with TRBD1 as a possible D gene (5 bases). This CDR3 comprises 16 residues. The V end was cut by 3 bases, the J end by 4 bases, with 18 bases between. Germline CDR1 reads MNHEY; CDR2 reads SMNVEV (reference sequence). The chain's CDR3 is CASSFMWGGSGYGYTF. For the CDR3, the DNA is TGTGCCAGCAGTTTTATGTGGGGGGGGAGTGGCTATGGCTACACCTTC.

The chain uses TRBV6-5 and TRBJ1-1, with 8 bases fitting TRBD1. Germline-derived CDR1 and CDR2 are MNHEY and SVGAGI. The V gene end was trimmed by 2 bases and the J gene end by 9 bases; junction bases not matched to a gene: 14. CDR3 size: 16 residues. The CDR3 sequence: CASSYGTQGARAQAFF. CDR3 DNA sequence: TGTGCCAGCAGTTACGGGACCCAGGGGGCGCGGGCCCAAGCTTTCTTT.

V is TRBV18 and J is TRBJ1-5, with no clear D. V was clipped by 4 bases and J by 0 bases, with 10 bases between them. The CDR3 has 15 residues. The germline CDR1 and CDR2 sequences are KGHSH and LQKENI. CDR3 bases: TGTGCCAGCTCACTCCGGGAGTCTAGCAATCAGCCCCAGCATTTT. It specifies CASSLRESSNQPQHF.

The table lists this clone with a count of one. The chain has TRBV7-2 and TRBJ1-2, with TRBD1 matching 9 bases. The CDR3 sequence is 13 residues long. From germline, CDR1 is SGHTA and CDR2 FQGNSA. With 11 bases clipped from V and 4 bases from J, the junction kept 8 bases outside the gene matches. CDR3 region: CASWDRVIYGYTF. DNA for the CDR3: TGTGCCTCCTGGGACAGGGTCATCTATGGCTACACCTTC.

The rearrangement links TRBV18 to TRBJ2-7; D perhaps matches TRBD2 (6 bases). Germline V gene lookup returns CDR1 KGHSH and CDR2 LQKENI. This CDR3 is 17 amino acids long. V was cut by 0 bases and J by 0 bases, with 15 bases left in between. CDR3 bases: TGTGCCAGCTCACCACCTGGACGGGTAGCGGACTCCTACGAGCAGTACTTC. As protein: CASSPPGRVADSYEQYF. Full variable domain (remainder filled in from reference TRBV18 and TRBJ2-7): NAGVMQNPRHLVRRRGQEARLRCSPMKGHSHVYWYRQLPEEGLKFMVYLQKENIIDESGMPKERFSAEFPKEGPSILRIQQVVRGDSAAYFCASSPPGRVADSYEQYFGPGTRLTVT.

The V and J genes are TRBV27 and TRBJ1-1, with TRBD1 matching over 8 bases. CDR1 is MNHEY and CDR2 is SMNVEV in the germline V gene (reference sequence). The CDR3 consists of 15 residues. After removal of 6 bases from V and 0 bases from J, the junction contained 6 bases not matched to a gene. The CDR3 DNA follows: TGTGCCAGCAGCCCCGGACAGGGTGTGAACACTGAAGCTTTCTTT. Its protein product is CASSPGQGVNTEAFF.

The CDR3 here is CASSLIPRPPGRDGYTF. In nucleotides, the CDR3 is TGTGCCAGCAGCCTAATCCCCCGGCCCCCAGGGCGAGATGGCTACACCTTC. This chain joins TRBV7-3 and TRBJ1-2; a weak D match, TRBD1 (5 bases). The CDR3 totals 17 residues. Trimming pared 5 bases from V and 6 bases from J, leaving 25 bases between. Germline assignment: CDR1 SGHTA and CDR2 FQGTGA.

CDR3 DNA sequence: TGTGCCTGGAGGGATACCGGGACAGGGGGCTCTGGGGCCAACGTCCTGACTTTC. Its translation: CAWRDTGTGGSGANVLTF. The V call is TRBV30, the J call TRBJ2-6; 11 positions agree with TRBD1. Germline V gives CDR1 GTSNPN, CDR2 SVGIG (reference sequence). CDR3 size: 18 residues. V shed 3 bases and J 0 bases; nucleotides not matched to a gene: 7. Complete variable domain (other parts from reference TRBV30 and TRBJ2-6): SQTIHQWPATLVQPVGSPLSLECTVEGTSNPNLYWYRQAAGRGLQLLFYSVGIGQISSEVPQNLSASRPQDRQFILSSKKLLLSDSGFYLCAWRDTGTGGSGANVLTFGAGSRLTVL.

The V call is TRBV19, the J call TRBJ2-2; D not resolved. CDR1 is LNHDA and CDR2 is SQIVND in the germline V gene (reference sequence). Trimming pared 5 bases from V and 5 bases from J, leaving 6 bases between. CDR3 length: 12 residues. The CDR3 nucleotides are TGTGCCAGTAGTTTTATTACCGGGGAGCTGTTTTTT. Protein product: CASSFITGELFF.

This chain joins TRBV9 and TRBJ1-2; a possible D gene is TRBD1 (5 bases). Trimming took 2 bases from V and 5 from J, leaving 25 bases between them. The germline gives CDR1 SGDLS, CDR2 YYNGEE. This CDR3 region has 18 residues. DNA for the CDR3: TGTGCCAGCAGCGTCGCAAACCATACAGGCCTGAAGAGATATGGCTACACCTTC. Protein sequence: CASSVANHTGLKRYGYTF.

A remark on this clone: Other DNA sequences in the same sample also yield this CDR3. The chain recombines TRBV27 with TRBJ2-7; 11 bases are shared with TRBD1. Germline loops: CDR1 MNHEY, CDR2 SMNVEV (reference sequence). V gave up 0 bases and J gave up 2 bases; unmatched junction bases: 3. The CDR3 has 16 amino acids. The CDR3 DNA reads TGTGCCAGCAGTTTATCGGGGACAGGGGGAACCTACGAGCAGTACTTC. This translates into CASSLSGTGGTYEQYF.

The CDR3 protein is CASSARLAGGGETQYF. In DNA, the CDR3 is TGTGCCAGCAGCGCCCGCCTAGCGGGGGGAGGGGAGACCCAGTACTTC. The chain joins TRBV9 to TRBJ2-5; 11 bases are a match to TRBD2. The J segment lost 5 bases and the V segment lost 3 bases, leaving 9 bases of the junction unmatched. Germline CDR1 and CDR2: SGDLS and YYNGEE. The length of the CDR3 is 16 residues.

V gene TRBV5-1 combines with J gene TRBJ1-5, with 7 bases lining up with TRBD1. Trimming removed 7 bases from V and 3 bases from J; junction bases left unmatched: 4. This CDR3 has 13 residues. Per the germline V gene, CDR1 is SGHRS and CDR2 is YFSETQ. In nucleotides, the CDR3 is TGCGCCAGCCGACAGGGCGACAATCAGCCCCAGCATTTT. It codes for CASRQGDNQPQHF. The variable domain in full, completed from reference TRBV5-1 and TRBJ1-5, reads KAGVTQTPRYLIKTRGQQVTLSCSPISGHRSVSWYQQTPGQGLQFLFEYFSETQRNKGNFPGRFSGRQFSNSRSEMNVSTLELGDSALYLCASRQGDNQPQHFGDGTRLSIL.

The V and J genes are TRBV2 and TRBJ1-2; a weak D match, TRBD1 (5 bases). Germline loops: CDR1 SNHLY, CDR2 FYNNEI. Trimming removed 3 bases at V and 3 bases at J, with 5 bases between. CDR3 length: 12 residues. CDR3 bases: TGTGCCAGCAGTGACAGGGACTATGGCTACACCTTC. It specifies CASSDRDYGYTF.

The chain recombines TRBV27 with TRBJ1-2; 11 nucleotides align to TRBD1. Looked up from germline, CDR1 is MNHEY and CDR2 is SMNVEV (reference sequence). V lost 7 bases to trimming and J lost 1 base; unmatched junction nucleotides: 11. The CDR3 length is 17 residues. CDR3 coding DNA: TGTGCCAGCACCACCGGGACAGGGGGTCCCTTTAACTATGGCTACACCTTC. The encoded protein is CASTTGTGGPFNYGYTF.